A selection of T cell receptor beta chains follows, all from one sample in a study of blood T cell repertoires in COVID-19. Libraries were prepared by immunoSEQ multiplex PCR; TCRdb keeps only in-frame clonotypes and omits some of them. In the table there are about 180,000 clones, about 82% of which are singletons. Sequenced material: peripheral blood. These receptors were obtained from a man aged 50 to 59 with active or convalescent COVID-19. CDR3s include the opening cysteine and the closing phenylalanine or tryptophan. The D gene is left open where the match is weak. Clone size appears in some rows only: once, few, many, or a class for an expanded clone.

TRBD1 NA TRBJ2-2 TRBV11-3 CASSLGQGNTGELFF TGTGCCAGCAGCTTAGGACAGGGGAACACCGGGGAGCTGTTTTTT
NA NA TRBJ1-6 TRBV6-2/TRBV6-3 CASSYYPGENSPLHF TGTGCCAGCAGTTACTATCCGGGTGAGAATTCACCCCTCCACTTT
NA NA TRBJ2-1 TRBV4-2 CASSQGSRGSRYEQFF TGTGCCAGCAGCCAAGGTAGTAGGGGTAGTCGGTATGAGCAGTTCTTC
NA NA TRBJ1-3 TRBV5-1 CASSLGAGAGNTIYF TGCGCCAGCAGCTTAGGGGCAGGGGCTGGAAACACCATATATTTT
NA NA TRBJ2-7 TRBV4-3 CASSQDSGTYEQYF TGCGCCAGCAGCCAAGATAGTGGTACCTACGAGCAGTACTTC
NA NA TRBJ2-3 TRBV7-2 CASSAAADTQYF TGTGCCAGCAGCGCCGCGGCAGATACGCAGTATTTT
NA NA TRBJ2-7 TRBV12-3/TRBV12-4 CASRQQWVYEQYF TGTGCCAGCAGGCAACAGTGGGTCTACGAGCAGTACTTC
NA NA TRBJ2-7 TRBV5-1 CASSLQTSSYEQYF TGCGCCAGCAGCTTGCAAACGAGCTCCTACGAGCAGTACTTC
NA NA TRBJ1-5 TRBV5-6 CASSLFRGNQPQHF TGTGCCAGCAGCTTGTTCCGGGGGAATCAGCCCCAGCATTTT
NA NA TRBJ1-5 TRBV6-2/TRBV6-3 CASSYSLYSNQPQHF TGTGCCAGCAGTTACTCGCTATATAGCAATCAGCCCCAGCATTTT
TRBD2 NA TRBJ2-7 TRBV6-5 CASSTSGPYEQYF TGTGCCAGCAGCACTAGCGGACCCTACGAGCAGTACTTC
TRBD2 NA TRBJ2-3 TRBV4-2 CASSRGGGLAAQYF TGTGCCAGCAGCCGCGGGGGGGGACTGGCGGCGCAGTATTTT
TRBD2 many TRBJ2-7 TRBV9 CASSVTGGTYEQYF TGTGCCAGCAGCGTAACGGGAGGTACCTACGAGCAGTACTTC
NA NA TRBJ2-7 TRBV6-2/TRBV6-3 CASSYSNSLSYEQYF TGTGCCAGCAGTTACTCGAACAGCCTTTCCTACGAGCAGTACTTC
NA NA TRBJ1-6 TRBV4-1 CASSQGGSASQGPLHF TGCGCCAGCAGCCAAGGAGGGTCCGCCTCCCAGGGGCCCCTCCACTTT
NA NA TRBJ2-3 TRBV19 CASNDQGSSTDTQYF TGTGCCAGTAACGACCAGGGGTCTAGCACAGATACGCAGTATTTT
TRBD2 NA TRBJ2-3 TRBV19 CASSMRGVSTDTQYF TGTGCCAGTAGTATGCGGGGGGTTAGCACAGATACGCAGTATTTT
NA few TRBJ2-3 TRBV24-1 CATSDSQWAGTDTQYF TGTGCCACCAGTGATTCCCAATGGGCTGGCACAGATACGCAGTATTTT
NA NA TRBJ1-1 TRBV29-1 CSVEVRTLNTEAFF TGCAGCGTTGAAGTAAGGACTCTGAACACTGAAGCTTTCTTT
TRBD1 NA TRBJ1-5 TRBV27 CASSLLALTGRNQPQHF TGTGCCAGCAGTTTGCTTGCATTGACAGGGCGAAATCAGCCCCAGCATTTT
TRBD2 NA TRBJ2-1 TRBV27 CASSTRLAGGLLQFF TGTGCCAGCAGTACTCGACTAGCGGGGGGCCTTCTGCAGTTCTTC
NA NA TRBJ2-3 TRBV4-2 CASSQDFGRNTDTQYF TGTGCCAGCAGCCAAGATTTTGGGCGTAACACAGATACGCAGTATTTT
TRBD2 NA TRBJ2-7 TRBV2 CASSEKTSGLSYEQYF TGTGCCAGCAGTGAAAAGACTAGCGGGCTCTCCTACGAGCAGTACTTC
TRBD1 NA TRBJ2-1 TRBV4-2 CASSRDRGSYNEQFF TGTGCCAGCAGCCGCGACAGGGGGTCCTACAATGAGCAGTTCTTC
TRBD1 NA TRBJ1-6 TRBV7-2 CASSQDRANSPLHF TGTGCCAGCAGCCAGGACAGGGCTAATTCACCCCTCCACTTT
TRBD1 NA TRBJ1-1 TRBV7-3 CASSPGQGNTEAFF TGTGCCAGCAGCCCTGGACAGGGGAACACTGAAGCTTTCTTT
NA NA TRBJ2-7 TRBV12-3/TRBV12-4 CASSEGAYEQYF TGTGCCAGCAGTGAGGGGGCCTACGAGCAGTACTTC
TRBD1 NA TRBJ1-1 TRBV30 CAWSNLLGQEAFF TGTGCCTGGAGTAACCTATTGGGACAGGAAGCTTTCTTT
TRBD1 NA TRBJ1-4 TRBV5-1 CASSSTGGDEKLFF TGCGCCAGCAGCTCGACAGGGGGCGATGAAAAACTGTTTTTT
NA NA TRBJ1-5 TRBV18 CASSPGQPQHF TGTGCCAGCTCACCCGGGCAGCCCCAGCATTTT
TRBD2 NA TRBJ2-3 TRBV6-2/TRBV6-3 CASSPGTTLPDTQYF TGTGCCAGCAGTCCCGGGACTACCTTGCCAGATACGCAGTATTTT
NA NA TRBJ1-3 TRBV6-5 CASSPNGNTIYF TGTGCCAGCAGTCCTAATGGAAACACCATATATTTT
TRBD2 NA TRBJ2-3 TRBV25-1 CASSERGSTDTQYF TGTGCCAGCAGCGAGCGGGGGAGCACAGATACGCAGTATTTT
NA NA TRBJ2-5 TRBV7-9 CASSLTSLETQYF TGTGCCAGCAGCCTTACTAGTTTAGAGACCCAGTACTTC